This TCR beta chain was sequenced in a study of blood T cells in healthy people across ages. Worth noting for this clonotype: Its antigen is unknown. Compared with germline, one end of the junction differs, possibly owing to a read error.

It was with a sample-barcoded 5' primer and a J-beta primer mix that a second PCR of roughly 7 to 12 cycles was run. All samples gave at least 2.5 million CDR3-containing paired-end reads. TCRdb used MiXCR to reprocess the 5' RACE reads, holding one entry per CDR3 protein. The sample records 650,000 to 1,000,000 distinct CDR3 sequences, roughly 34% being singletons. Study-wide points: Relative to aged donors, long-lived donors carried more naive CD4+ cells and displayed higher diversity. Naive and antigen-experienced cells could not be conclusively compared, given unsorted PBMCs. No one knew whether donors had CMV, which possibly confounded expanded clonotype changes.

Germline V gives CDR1 MGHDK, CDR2 SYGVNS. This CDR3 is built from 11 residues. Input material: blood. The receptor was derived from a man aged 18 to 35 in good health. The chain joins TRBV25-1 to TRBJ1-2; D is ambiguous. CDR3 DNA sequence: TGTGCCAGCAGTAGCGAAGGTGGCTGCACCTTC. This codes for CASSSEGGCTF.